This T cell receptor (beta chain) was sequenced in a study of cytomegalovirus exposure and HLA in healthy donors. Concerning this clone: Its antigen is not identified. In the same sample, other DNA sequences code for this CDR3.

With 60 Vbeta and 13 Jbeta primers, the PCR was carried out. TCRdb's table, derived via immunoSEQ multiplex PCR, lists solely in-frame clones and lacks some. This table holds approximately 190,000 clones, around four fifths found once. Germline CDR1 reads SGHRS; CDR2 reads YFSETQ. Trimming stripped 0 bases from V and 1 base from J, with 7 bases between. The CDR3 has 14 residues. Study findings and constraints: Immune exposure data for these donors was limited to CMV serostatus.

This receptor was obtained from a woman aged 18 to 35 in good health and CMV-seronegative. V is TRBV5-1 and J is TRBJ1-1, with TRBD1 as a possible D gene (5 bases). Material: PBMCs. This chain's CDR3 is CASSLATGNTEAFF. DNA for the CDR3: TGCGCCAGCAGCTTGGCAACAGGGAACACTGAAGCTTTCTTT.